Listed below are T cell receptor beta chains from one sample, sequenced in a study of blood T cell repertoires in COVID-19. Measured with immunoSEQ multiplex PCR; TCRdb has only the in-frame clones, and not every one. This sample has roughly 140,000 clones, with 75% to 85% found just once. The sequenced sample consisted of peripheral blood. Receptors were obtained from a woman in her forties or fifties in a cohort sampled during active or convalescent COVID-19. Both conserved end residues are part of each CDR3. A D gene is named only where the DNA matches it firmly. Clone size is stated in some rows and not others, as once, few, many or a class when expanded.

>TRBD2|.|TRBV5-1|TRBJ2-5
CASSLGTSGGLSETQYF
TGCGCCAGCAGCTTGGGGACTAGCGGGGGGCTGTCAGAGACCCAGTACTTC
>TRBD1|.|TRBV6-1|TRBJ1-1
CASSEWGQQNTEAFF
TGTGCCAGCAGTGAATGGGGACAGCAAAACACTGAAGCTTTCTTT
>TRBD1|.|TRBV4-1|TRBJ1-5
CASSQGDRVRNQPQHF
TGCGCCAGCAGCCAGGGAGACAGGGTTCGCAATCAGCCCCAGCATTTT
>.|.|TRBV19|TRBJ1-2
CASNSAGRHPLNYGYTF
TGTGCCAGTAACTCGGCAGGCCGCCATCCCCTTAACTATGGCTACACCTTC
>TRBD2|.|TRBV5-1|TRBJ2-7
CASSPGGGFSYEQYF
TGCGCCAGCAGCCCTGGCGGGGGTTTCTCCTACGAGCAGTACTTC
>.|.|TRBV7-2|TRBJ2-1
CASRLGRASYNEQFF
TGTGCCAGCAGATTAGGCAGGGCCTCCTACAATGAGCAGTTCTTC
>.|.|TRBV12-2|TRBJ1-2
CASRRTGFHGYTF
TGTGCAAGTCGACGGACAGGGTTCCATGGCTACACCTTC
>.|.|TRBV6-5|TRBJ2-3
CASSFVGESTDTQYF
TGTGCCAGCAGTTTCGTCGGGGAGAGCACAGATACGCAGTATTTT
>TRBD2|.|TRBV5-1|TRBJ2-5
CASSLGTSGRVGKTQYF
TGCGCCAGCAGCTTGGGGACTAGCGGGCGAGTCGGGAAGACCCAGTACTTC
>TRBD1|.|TRBV6-5|TRBJ1-2
CASSYDRVYGYTF
TGTGCCAGCAGTTACGACAGGGTCTATGGCTACACCTTC
>.|.|TRBV6-5|TRBJ2-2
CASSYSSGSNTGELFF
TGTGCCAGCAGTTACTCGAGCGGTTCGAACACCGGGGAGCTGTTTTTT
>TRBD1|.|TRBV30|TRBJ2-5
CAWSVLTGSATQYF
TGTGCCTGGAGTGTATTGACAGGGTCCGCGACCCAGTACTTC
>TRBD1|.|TRBV27|TRBJ2-5
CASSLDRGNSDQYF
TGTGCCAGCAGTTTAGACAGGGGGAACAGCGACCAGTACTTC
>.|.|TRBV3-1/TRBV3-2|TRBJ2-1
CASSQDSRGAATVNYNEQFF
TGTGCCAGCAGCCAAGATAGCCGTGGGGCGGCAACCGTCAACTACAATGAGCAGTTCTTC
>TRBD1|.|TRBV12-3/TRBV12-4|TRBJ2-7
CASSLWTGNEQYF
TGTGCCAGCAGTTTATGGACAGGGAACGAGCAGTACTTC
>TRBD1|.|TRBV4-3|TRBJ1-1
CASSPGTGGGTEAFF
TGCGCCAGCAGCCCCGGGACAGGGGGCGGCACTGAAGCTTTCTTT
>.|few|TRBV12-3/TRBV12-4|TRBJ2-3
CASTQGMANTQYF
TGTGCCAGCACTCAGGGGATGGCAAACACGCAGTATTTT
>TRBD1|once|TRBV19|TRBJ1-5
CASSETGAVSQHF
TGTGCCAGTAGTGAAACAGGGGCCGTCTCCCAGCATTTT
>.|.|TRBV7-3|TRBJ2-3
CASSFSTPPDTQYF
TGTGCCAGCAGCTTCTCGACTCCCCCAGATACGCAGTATTTT
>.|.|TRBV2|TRBJ2-7
CASRGRLLSYEQYF
TGTGCCAGCAGGGGGCGACTTCTCTCCTACGAGCAGTACTTC
>TRBD1|once|TRBV7-2|TRBJ2-7
CASSIQGQGAGEQYF
TGTGCCAGCAGCATACAGGGACAGGGGGCGGGTGAGCAGTACTTC
>TRBD1|.|TRBV6-5|TRBJ2-7
CASSPRQGPYEQYF
TGTGCCAGCAGTCCCCGACAGGGACCCTACGAGCAGTACTTC
>.|.|TRBV6-6|TRBJ1-1
CASSYGAGRNTEAFF
TGTGCCAGCAGTTACGGGGCGGGGAGGAACACTGAAGCTTTCTTT
>TRBD2|.|TRBV9|TRBJ2-3
CASSVGGGLADTQYF
TGTGCCAGCAGCGTAGGCGGGGGATTGGCAGATACGCAGTATTTT
>TRBD2|.|TRBV24-1|TRBJ2-1
CATSAGRGGLGNEQFF
TGTGCCACCAGTGCTGGGCGGGGGGGCCTCGGCAATGAGCAGTTCTTC
>.|.|TRBV3-1/TRBV3-2|TRBJ2-7
CASSSSSYEQYF
TGTGCCAGCAGTTCCAGCTCCTACGAGCAGTACTTC
>TRBD1|.|TRBV11-2|TRBJ1-2
CARDWGDREKGYTF
TGTGCCAGAGACTGGGGCGACAGGGAGAAAGGCTACACCTTC
>.|.|TRBV6-5|TRBJ1-1
CASSYLGLGGTEAFF
TGTGCCAGCAGTTATTTGGGACTTGGGGGCACTGAAGCTTTCTTT
>.|.|TRBV10-3|TRBJ2-1
CAITQGLISYNEQFF
TGTGCCATCACCCAGGGACTCATTTCCTACAATGAGCAGTTCTTC
>TRBD1|.|TRBV11-2|TRBJ2-5
CASSLGETGGWETQYF
TGTGCCAGCAGCTTAGGAGAGACAGGGGGCTGGGAGACCCAGTACTTC